One TCR beta chain is described in this entry. No antigen is known for it. The record originates from a study of identical twins. TCRdb itself ran the 5' RACE reads through MiXCR, one entry per CDR3 protein. This repertoire shows 200,000 to 250,000 distinct CDR3 sequences, over 12% found once; its top ten account for around 9.5%. Broader study findings: Analyses of zero insertions could, in part, be confounded by invariant MAIT and iNKT cells. Conclusions leaned on cross-sectional statistical analysis and did not track the same donors over time. Twin-shared out-of-frame alpha sequences showed excess low generation probability.

Germline CDR1 is DFQATT and CDR2 is SNEGSKA (reference sequence). This CDR3 region has 13 residues. V was pared by 7 bases and J by 4 bases, with 14 bases between. What was sequenced was memory (CD45RO+) T cells sorted from blood. J is TRBJ1-5 and V is TRBV20-1; D might be TRBD1 (6 bases). The clonotype comes from a woman under 30 in good health. The CDR3 here is CSVSRGSNQPQHF. The CDR3 DNA follows: TGCAGTGTCTCGAGGGGGAGTAATCAGCCCCAGCATTTT.